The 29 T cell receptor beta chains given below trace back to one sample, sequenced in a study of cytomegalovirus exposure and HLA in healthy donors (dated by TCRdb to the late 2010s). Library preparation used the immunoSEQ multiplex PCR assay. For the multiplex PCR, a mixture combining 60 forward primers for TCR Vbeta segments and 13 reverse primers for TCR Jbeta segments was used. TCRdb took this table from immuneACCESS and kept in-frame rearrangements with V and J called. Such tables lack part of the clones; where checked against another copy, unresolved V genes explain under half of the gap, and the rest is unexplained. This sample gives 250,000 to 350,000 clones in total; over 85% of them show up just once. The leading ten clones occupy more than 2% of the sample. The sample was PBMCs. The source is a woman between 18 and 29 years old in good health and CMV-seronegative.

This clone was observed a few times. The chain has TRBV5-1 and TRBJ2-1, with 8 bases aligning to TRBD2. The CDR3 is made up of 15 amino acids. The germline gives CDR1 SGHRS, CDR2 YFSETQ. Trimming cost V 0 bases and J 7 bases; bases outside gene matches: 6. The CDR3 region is CASSLGERGSNEQFF. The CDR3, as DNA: TGCGCCAGCAGCTTGGGTGAGCGGGGGTCGAATGAGCAGTTCTTC.

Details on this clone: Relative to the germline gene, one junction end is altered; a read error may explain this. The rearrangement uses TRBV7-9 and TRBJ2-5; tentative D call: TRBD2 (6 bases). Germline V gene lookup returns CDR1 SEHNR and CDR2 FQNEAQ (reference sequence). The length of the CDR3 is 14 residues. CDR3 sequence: CSSSLTSMQETQYF. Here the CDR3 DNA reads TGTTCCAGCAGCTTAACTAGCATGCAAGAGACCCAGTACTTC.

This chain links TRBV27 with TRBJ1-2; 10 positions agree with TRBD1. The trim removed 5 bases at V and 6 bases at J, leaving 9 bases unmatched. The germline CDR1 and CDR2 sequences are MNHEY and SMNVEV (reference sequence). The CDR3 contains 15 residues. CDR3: CASSLTGQGLDGYTF. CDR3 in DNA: TGTGCCAGCAGTCTAACGGGACAGGGGTTGGATGGCTACACCTTC.

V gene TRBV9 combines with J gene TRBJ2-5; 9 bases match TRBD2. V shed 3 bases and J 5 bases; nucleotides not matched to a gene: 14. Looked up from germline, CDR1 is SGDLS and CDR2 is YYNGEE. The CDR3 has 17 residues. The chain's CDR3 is CASSDSPQGLAGETQYF. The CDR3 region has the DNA TGTGCCAGCAGCGATAGTCCTCAGGGACTAGCCGGGGAGACCCAGTACTTC.

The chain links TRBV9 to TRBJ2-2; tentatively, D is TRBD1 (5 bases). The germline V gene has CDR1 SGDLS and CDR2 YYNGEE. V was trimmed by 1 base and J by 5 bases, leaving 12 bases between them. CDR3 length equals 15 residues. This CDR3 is CASSVRGSGTGELFF. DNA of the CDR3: TGTGCCAGCAGCGTAAGGGGATCAGGGACCGGGGAGCTGTTTTTT.

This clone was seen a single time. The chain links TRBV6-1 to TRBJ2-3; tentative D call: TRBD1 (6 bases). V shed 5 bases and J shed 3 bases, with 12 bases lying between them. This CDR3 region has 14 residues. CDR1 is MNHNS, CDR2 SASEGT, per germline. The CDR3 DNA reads TGTGCCAGCAGTAGGACAGCCCAAACAGATACGCAGTATTTT. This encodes CASSRTAQTDTQYF.

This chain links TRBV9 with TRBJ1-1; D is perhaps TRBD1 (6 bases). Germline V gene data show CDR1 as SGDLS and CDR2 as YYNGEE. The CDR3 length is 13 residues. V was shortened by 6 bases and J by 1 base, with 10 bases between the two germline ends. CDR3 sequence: CASNEQGNTEAFF. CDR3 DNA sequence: TGTGCCAGCAACGAACAGGGGAACACTGAAGCTTTCTTT. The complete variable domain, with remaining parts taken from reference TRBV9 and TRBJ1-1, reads DSGVTQTPKHLITATGQRVTLRCSPRSGDLSVYWYQQSLDQGLQFLIQYYNGEERAKGNILERFSAQQFPDLHSELNLSSLELGDSALYFCASNEQGNTEAFFGQGTRLTVV.

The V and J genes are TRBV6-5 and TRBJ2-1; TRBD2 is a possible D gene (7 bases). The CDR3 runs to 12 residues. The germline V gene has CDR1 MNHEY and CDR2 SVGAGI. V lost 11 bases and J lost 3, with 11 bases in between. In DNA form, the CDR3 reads TGTGCCGGGGGGGGCTTCTACAATGAGCAGTTCTTC. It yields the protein CAGGGFYNEQFF.

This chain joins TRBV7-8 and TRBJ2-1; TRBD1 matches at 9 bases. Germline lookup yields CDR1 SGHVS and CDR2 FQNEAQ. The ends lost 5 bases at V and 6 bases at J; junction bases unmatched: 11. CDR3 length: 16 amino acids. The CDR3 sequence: CASSAPGQGMGNEQFF. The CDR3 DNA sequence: TGTGCCAGCAGCGCACCGGGACAGGGAATGGGCAATGAGCAGTTCTTC.

CDR3 amino acids: CASKKGPNTEAFF. The CDR3 bases are TGTGCCAGCAAAAAGGGGCCGAACACTGAAGCTTTCTTT. The rearrangement uses TRBV6-6 and TRBJ1-1; TRBD1 is a possible D gene (5 bases). Germline V gene lookup returns CDR1 MNHNY and CDR2 SVGAGI (reference sequence). This CDR3 is built from 13 residues. Deletions cut 7 bases from V and 1 base from J, with 10 bases between.

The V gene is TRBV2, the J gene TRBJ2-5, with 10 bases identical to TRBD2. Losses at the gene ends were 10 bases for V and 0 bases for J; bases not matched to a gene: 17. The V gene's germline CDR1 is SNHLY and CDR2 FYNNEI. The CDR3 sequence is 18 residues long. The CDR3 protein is CATQSRASGGPYQETQYF. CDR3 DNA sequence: TGTGCCACCCAGAGTCGGGCTAGCGGGGGTCCCTACCAAGAGACCCAGTACTTC.

In DNA form, the CDR3 reads TGTGCTTCACAGGGGCAGAACACCGGGGAGCTGTTTTTT. Its translation is CASQGQNTGELFF. The chain is built from TRBV2 and TRBJ2-2; TRBD1 matches 7 bases. Germline loops: CDR1 SNHLY, CDR2 FYNNEI. The CDR3 totals 13 residues.

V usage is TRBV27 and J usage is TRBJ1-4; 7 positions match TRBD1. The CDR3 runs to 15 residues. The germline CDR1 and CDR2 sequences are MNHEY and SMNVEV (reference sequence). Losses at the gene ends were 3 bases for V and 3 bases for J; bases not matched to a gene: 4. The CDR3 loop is CASSFLTGANEKLFF. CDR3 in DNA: TGTGCCAGCAGTTTCCTCACAGGGGCTAATGAAAAACTGTTTTTT.

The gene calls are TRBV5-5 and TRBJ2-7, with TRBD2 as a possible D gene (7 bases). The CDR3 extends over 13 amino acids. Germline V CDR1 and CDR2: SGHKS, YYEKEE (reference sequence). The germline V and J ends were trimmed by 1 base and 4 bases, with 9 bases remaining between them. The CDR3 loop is CASSLKGGYEQYF. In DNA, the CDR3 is TGTGCCAGCAGCTTGAAGGGGGGGTACGAGCAGTACTTC.

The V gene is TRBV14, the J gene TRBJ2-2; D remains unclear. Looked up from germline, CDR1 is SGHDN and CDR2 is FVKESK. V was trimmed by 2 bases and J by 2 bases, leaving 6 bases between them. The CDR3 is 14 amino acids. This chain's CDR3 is CASSQLSNTGELFF. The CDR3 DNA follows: TGTGCCAGCAGCCAACTTTCTAACACCGGGGAGCTGTTTTTT.

Here the CDR3 reads CASSLGQSPRYTQYF. CDR3 DNA: TGTGCCAGCAGCTTAGGACAGTCCCCCAGGTATACGCAGTATTTT. The chain uses TRBV7-2 and TRBJ2-3, with D possibly TRBD1 on 5 matching bases. Germline V lookup: CDR1 SGHTA, CDR2 FQGNSA. V lost 1 base to trimming and J lost 7 bases, with 15 bases between them. The CDR3 is 15 residues long.

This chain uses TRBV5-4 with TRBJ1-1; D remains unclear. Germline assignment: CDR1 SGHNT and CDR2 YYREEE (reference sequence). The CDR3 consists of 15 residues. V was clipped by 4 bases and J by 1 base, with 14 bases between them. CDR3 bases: TGTGCCAGCAGCCTGGGCCCTAGTGGGAACACTGAAGCTTTCTTT. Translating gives CASSLGPSGNTEAFF. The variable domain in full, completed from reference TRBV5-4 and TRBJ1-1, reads ETGVTQSPTHLIKTRGQQVTLRCSSQSGHNTVSWYQQALGQGPQFIFQYYREEENGRGNFPPRFSGLQFPNYSSELNVNALELDDSALYLCASSLGPSGNTEAFFGQGTRLTVV.

The CDR3 sequence: CASSAGTKAFF. In DNA form, the CDR3 reads TGTGCCAGCAGCGCCGGGACAAAAGCTTTCTTT. The chain is built from TRBV7-8 and TRBJ1-1; a weak D match, TRBD1 (6 bases). With 5 bases removed from V and 9 bases from J, the gap between germline ends came to 10 bases. The CDR3 length is 11 residues. Per germline, CDR1 SGHVS and CDR2 FQNEAQ.

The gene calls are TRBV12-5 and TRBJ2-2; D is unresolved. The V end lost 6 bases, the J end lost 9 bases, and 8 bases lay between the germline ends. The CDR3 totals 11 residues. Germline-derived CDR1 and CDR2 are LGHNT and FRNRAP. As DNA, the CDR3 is TGTGCTAGTGGCCGTCACTGGGAGCTGTTTTTT. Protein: CASGRHWELFF.

CDR3 in DNA: TGTGCCAGCAGCGGGTATCTCGGGCAGGGAAACACCGGGGAGCTGTTTTTT. Its protein product is CASSGYLGQGNTGELFF. The chain combines TRBV7-9 with TRBJ2-2, with a possible D match to TRBD1 (5 bases). There are 17 residues in the CDR3. CDR1 SEHNR and CDR2 FQNEAQ come from the germline V gene (reference sequence). Trimming stripped 5 bases from V and 2 bases from J, with 18 bases between.

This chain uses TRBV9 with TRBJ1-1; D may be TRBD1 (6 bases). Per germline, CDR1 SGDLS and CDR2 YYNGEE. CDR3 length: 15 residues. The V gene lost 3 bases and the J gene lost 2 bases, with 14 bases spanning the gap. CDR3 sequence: CASSASGRGNTEAFF. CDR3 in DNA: TGTGCCAGCAGCGCGTCTGGCAGGGGTAACACTGAAGCTTTCTTT.

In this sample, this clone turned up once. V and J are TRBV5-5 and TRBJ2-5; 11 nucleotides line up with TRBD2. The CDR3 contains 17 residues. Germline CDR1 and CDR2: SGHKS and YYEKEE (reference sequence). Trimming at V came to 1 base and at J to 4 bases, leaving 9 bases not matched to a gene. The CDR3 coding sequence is TGTGCCAGCAGCTTGAGCCTAGCGGGGGGTCGGGGAGAGACCCAGTACTTC. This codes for CASSLSLAGGRGETQYF.

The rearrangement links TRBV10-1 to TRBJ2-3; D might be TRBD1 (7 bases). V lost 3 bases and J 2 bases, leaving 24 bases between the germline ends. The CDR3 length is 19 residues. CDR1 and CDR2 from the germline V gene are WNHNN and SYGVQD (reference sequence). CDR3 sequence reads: CASSDLIPAGGKSTDTQYF. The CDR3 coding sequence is TGCGCCAGCAGTGACCTTATACCCGCAGGGGGGAAATCCACAGATACGCAGTATTTT.

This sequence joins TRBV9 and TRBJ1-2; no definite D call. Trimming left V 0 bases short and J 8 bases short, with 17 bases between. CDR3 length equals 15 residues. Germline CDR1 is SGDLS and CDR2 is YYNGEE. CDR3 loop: CASSVGGGLSGGYTF. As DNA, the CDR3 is TGTGCCAGCAGCGTAGGGGGAGGGTTGAGTGGGGGCTACACCTTC.

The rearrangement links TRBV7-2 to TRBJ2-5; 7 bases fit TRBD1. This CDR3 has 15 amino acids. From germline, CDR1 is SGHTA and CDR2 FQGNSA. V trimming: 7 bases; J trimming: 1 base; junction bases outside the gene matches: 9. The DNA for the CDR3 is TGTGCCAGCAAGGGACAGATTGTGCCCCAAGAGACCCAGTACTTC. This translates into CASKGQIVPQETQYF.

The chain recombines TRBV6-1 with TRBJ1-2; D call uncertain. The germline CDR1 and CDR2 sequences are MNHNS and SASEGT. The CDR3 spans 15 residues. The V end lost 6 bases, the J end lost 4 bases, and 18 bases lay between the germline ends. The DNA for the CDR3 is TGTGCCAGCAGCAGAATAAGCGTCGAGCCCTATGGCTACACCTTC. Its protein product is CASSRISVEPYGYTF.

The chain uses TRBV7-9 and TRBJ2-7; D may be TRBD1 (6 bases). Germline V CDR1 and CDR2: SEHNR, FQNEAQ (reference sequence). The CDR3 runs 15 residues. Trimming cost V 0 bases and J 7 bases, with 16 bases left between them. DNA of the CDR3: TGTGCCAGCAGCTTAGCGTGGGGGCAATCGGAAGAGCAGTACTTC. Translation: CASSLAWGQSEEQYF.

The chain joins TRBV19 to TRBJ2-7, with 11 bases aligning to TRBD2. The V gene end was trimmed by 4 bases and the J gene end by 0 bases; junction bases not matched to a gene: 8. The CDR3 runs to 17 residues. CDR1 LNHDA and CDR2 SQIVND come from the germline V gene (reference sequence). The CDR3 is CASSRTSGSLPSYEQYF. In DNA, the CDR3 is TGTGCCAGTAGTAGGACTAGCGGGTCGCTCCCCTCCTACGAGCAGTACTTC. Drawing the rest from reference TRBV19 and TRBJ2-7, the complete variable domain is DGGITQSPKYLFRKEGQNVTLSCEQNLNHDAMYWYRQDPGQGLRLIYYSQIVNDFQKGDIAEGYSVSREKKESFPLTVTSAQKNPTAFYLCASSRTSGSLPSYEQYFGPGTRLTVT.

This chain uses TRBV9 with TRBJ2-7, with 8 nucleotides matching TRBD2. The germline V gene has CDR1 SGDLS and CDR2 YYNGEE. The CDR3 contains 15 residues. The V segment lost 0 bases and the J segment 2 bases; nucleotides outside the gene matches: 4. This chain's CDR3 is CASSVGGGSTYEQYF. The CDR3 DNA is TGTGCCAGCAGCGTAGGCGGGGGGTCTACCTACGAGCAGTACTTC. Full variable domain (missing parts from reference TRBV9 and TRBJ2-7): DSGVTQTPKHLITATGQRVTLRCSPRSGDLSVYWYQQSLDQGLQFLIQYYNGEERAKGNILERFSAQQFPDLHSELNLSSLELGDSALYFCASSVGGGSTYEQYFGPGTRLTVT.